This T cell receptor beta chain was recorded in a study of regulatory T cells in long-lasting Graves disease. The length of the CDR3 is 13 residues. Looked up from germline, CDR1 is MDHEN and CDR2 is SYDVKM. Trimming removed 3 bases from V and 6 bases from J, with 12 bases in between. General study points: Study was limited to peripheral blood, excluding thyroid tissue. There was favoring of TRBV28, TRBJ1-2 and TRBJ2-5 in persistent disease. Lower TCR diversity was seen in persistent Graves' patients than in newly diagnosed ones.

Arm-PCR of CDR3 regions with iRepertoire HTBI primers generated TCR beta libraries. A single record per CDR3 protein comes from TCRdb applying MiXCR to the multiplex PCR reads. The sample records approximately 500,000 distinct CDR3 sequences, about 22% being singletons. Time point defined: persistent/refractory GD, antithyroid drugs over 5 years with positive TRAb. Making the TCR library involved RNA that had been extracted from PBMCs. As for this clonotype: Antigen: not known.

The source of this sequence is a female donor with Graves disease. This chain uses TRBV28 with TRBJ2-7; D not certain. The sample here was peripheral blood mononuclear cells (PBMCs), taken when the disease was refractory, from a patient treated with antithyroid drugs. CDR3 residues: CASSLSLSSEQYF. CDR3 nucleotides: TGTGCCAGCAGTTTGAGCCTATCGTCCGAGCAGTACTTC. Together with reference TRBV28 and TRBJ2-7, the CDR3 gives the full variable domain: DVKVTQSSRYLVKRTGEKVFLECVQDMDHENMFWYRQDPGLGLRLIYFSYDVKMKEKGDIPEGYSVSREKKERFSLILESASTNQTSMYLCASSLSLSSEQYFGPGTRLTVT.